This T cell receptor (beta chain) is from a study of cytomegalovirus exposure and HLA in healthy donors. Germline trimming cut 4 bases from V and 4 bases from J; bases unmatched to any gene: 14. Germline-derived CDR1 and CDR2 are MGHRA and YSYEKL. The CDR3 covers 18 residues. PCR used 60 Vbeta primers and 13 Jbeta primers. Sequenced by immunoSEQ multiplex PCR; TCRdb stores in-frame clones only, minus some. Recorded for this sample: some 120,000 clones. The sample comprised PBMCs. The chain carries TRBV4-1 and TRBJ2-2; 8 nucleotides agree with TRBD2. The sequence came from a man aged 25-45 years in good health and CMV-seronegative. The CDR3 nucleotides read TGCGCCAGCAGCCCCTCGGGAAGCGGGCGGGGGGTCACCGGGGAGCTGTTTTTT. As protein: CASSPSGSGRGVTGELFF.